This T cell receptor (beta chain) is from a study of identifying expanded T cells in peripheral blood. Study findings and constraints: Variance in clone template counts between two-week samples significantly increased with total template count across all healthy donors.

Repertoires were generated with immunoSEQ multiplex PCR, while TCRdb's copy carries only in-frame clones and drops some. The sample records 90,000 or so clones, more than 75% being singletons. V gave up 0 bases and J gave up 5 bases; unmatched junction bases: 2. This CDR3 contains 14 residues. CDR1 is SGHDN and CDR2 is FVKESK in the germline V gene. As concerns this clone: The antigen remains undetermined.

This TCR was sampled from a person aged 18-70 years in good health. The chain links TRBV14 to TRBJ2-5; 8 nucleotides match TRBD2. The sequenced sample consisted of blood. The CDR3 spells CASSQEAGDETQYF. For the CDR3, the DNA is TGTGCCAGCAGCCAAGAAGCGGGGGATGAGACCCAGTACTTC.